What follows are 29 T cell receptor beta chains derived from one specimen sequenced in a study of blood T cell repertoires in COVID-19. Measured with immunoSEQ multiplex PCR; TCRdb has only the in-frame clones, and not every one. The data hold some 150,000 clones, with around four fifths observed a single time. Sequenced sample: PBMCs or T cells enriched from blood (not recorded which). Source of these receptors: a woman between 45 and 60 years old who had recovered from COVID-19.

The rearrangement uses TRBV18 and TRBJ1-1; TRBD1 agrees at 7 bases. V was clipped by 8 bases and J by 1 base; unmatched bases: 10. Germline V gene sequence: CDR1 KGHSH, CDR2 LQKENI. There are 15 residues in the CDR3. The CDR3 DNA is TGTGCCAGCAGGAGCAGACAGGGCTCGAACACTGAAGCTTTCTTT. This encodes CASRSRQGSNTEAFF.

The chain has TRBV27 and TRBJ1-2, with D maybe TRBD1 (6 bases). This CDR3 comprises 13 residues. Germline CDR1 reads MNHEY; CDR2 reads SMNVEV (reference sequence). V lost 3 bases and J lost 4, with 9 bases in between. This CDR3 reads CASSFPGAYGYTF. CDR3 bases: TGTGCCAGCAGTTTCCCAGGGGCCTATGGCTACACCTTC.

The chain employs TRBV11-2 and TRBJ1-1, with a possible D match to TRBD1 (6 bases). The CDR3 has 14 amino acids. Germline CDR1 reads SGHAT; CDR2 reads FQNNGV. V was pared by 1 base and J by 4 bases, with 10 bases between. Here the CDR3 reads CASSLVQGPTEAFF. CDR3 nucleotide sequence: TGTGCCAGCAGCTTAGTACAGGGCCCCACTGAAGCTTTCTTT.

This clone has only one observation. This chain connects TRBV18 to TRBJ2-7, with D maybe TRBD1 (5 bases). Trimming removed 5 bases at V and 5 bases at J, with 13 bases between. Germline V gene sequence: CDR1 KGHSH, CDR2 LQKENI. The CDR3 spans 13 residues. The CDR3 DNA follows: TGTGCCAGCTCATTGCAGGGTGATCACGAGCAGTACGTC. Translating gives CASSLQGDHEQYV.

This clone occurred many times. The chain links TRBV5-1 to TRBJ1-4; 7 bases are a match to TRBD1. CDR3 length: 14 amino acids. CDR1 is SGHRS, CDR2 YFSETQ, per germline. The ends lost 2 bases at V and 3 bases at J; junction bases unmatched: 1. This chain's CDR3 is CASSFTGANEKLFF. The CDR3 DNA follows: TGCGCCAGCAGCTTCACAGGGGCTAATGAAAAACTGTTTTTT.

This clone occurred a few times. CDR3 region: CASSSPGTSGLNTGELFF. The CDR3 DNA follows: TGTGCCAGCAGCTCTCCCGGGACTAGCGGGTTGAACACCGGGGAGCTGTTTTTT. The chain uses TRBV7-6 and TRBJ2-2; 12 nucleotides align to TRBD2. The CDR3 totals 18 residues. V trimming: 4 bases; J trimming: 1 base; junction bases outside the gene matches: 7. Germline V gene data show CDR1 as SGHVS and CDR2 as FNYEAQ.

A few counts support this clone. The J gene is TRBJ1-1, the V gene TRBV13, with TRBD1 as a possible D gene (5 bases). CDR1 is PRHDT and CDR2 is FYEKMQ in the germline V gene (reference sequence). With 1 base removed from V and 2 bases from J, the gap between germline ends came to 11 bases. CDR3 size: 15 residues. CDR3 in DNA: TGTGCCAGCAGCTTAGCGGTGCAGGGAAACACTGAAGCTTTCTTT. This codes for CASSLAVQGNTEAFF.

The chain employs TRBV6-5 and TRBJ2-7, with a tentative D call TRBD2 (6 bases). CDR3 length: 13 amino acids. Trimming took 10 bases from V and 0 from J, leaving 13 bases between them. The germline CDR1 and CDR2 sequences are MNHEY and SVGAGI. The chain's CDR3 is CAIRAGSSYEQYV. DNA of the CDR3: TGTGCCATTAGGGCCGGGAGCTCCTACGAGCAGTACGTC.

The chain has TRBV7-6 and TRBJ1-5; 8 bases agree with TRBD1. There are 15 residues in the CDR3. The germline CDR1 and CDR2 sequences are SGHVS and FNYEAQ. The J segment lost 6 bases and the V segment lost 5 bases, leaving 9 bases of the junction unmatched. The CDR3, as DNA: TGTGCCAGCAGCACATGGACAGGGTTCGGTCAGCCCCAGCATTTT. It specifies CASSTWTGFGQPQHF.

The V call is TRBV6-1, the J call TRBJ2-2, with a possible D match to TRBD2 (5 bases). V dropped 2 bases and J dropped 7 bases, with 14 bases sitting between them. The germline V gene encodes CDR1 MNHNS and CDR2 SASEGT. The CDR3 spans 15 residues. This CDR3 reads CASSETGLPNGELFF. CDR3 bases: TGTGCCAGCAGTGAAACCGGACTGCCGAACGGGGAGCTGTTTTTT.

J is TRBJ2-6 and V is TRBV5-1; D gene ambiguous. Per the germline V gene, CDR1 is SGHRS and CDR2 is YFSETQ. The CDR3 consists of 16 residues. Trimming took off 1 base at V and 0 bases at J, with 8 bases between the two ends. The CDR3 here is CASSLTWLSGANVLTF. CDR3 bases: TGCGCCAGCAGCTTGACCTGGCTCTCTGGGGCCAACGTCCTGACTTTC. Based on the CDR3 plus reference TRBV5-1 and TRBJ2-6, the full variable domain is KAGVTQTPRYLIKTRGQQVTLSCSPISGHRSVSWYQQTPGQGLQFLFEYFSETQRNKGNFPGRFSGRQFSNSRSEMNVSTLELGDSALYLCASSLTWLSGANVLTFGAGSRLTVL.

This chain connects TRBV29-1 to TRBJ2-1; 8 bases are shared with TRBD2. This CDR3 is built from 13 residues. Germline values: CDR1 SQVTM, CDR2 ANQGSEA. V lost 7 bases and J lost 4; bases outside the gene matches: 6. Here the CDR3 DNA reads TGCAGCGCCAGCGGGAGTTCGTACAATGAGCAGTTCTTC. Its translation: CSASGSSYNEQFF.

The chain carries TRBV6-5 and TRBJ2-3; no clear D gene. Trimming cost V 0 bases and J 2 bases, with 9 bases left between them. The CDR3 covers 15 residues. Germline CDR1 is MNHEY and CDR2 is SVGAGI. This chain's CDR3 is CASSYSWAFTDTQYF. The CDR3 nucleotides read TGTGCCAGCAGTTACTCTTGGGCCTTCACAGATACGCAGTATTTT.

The rearrangement links TRBV30 to TRBJ1-2; no clear D. The CDR3 is 11 residues long. In germline, CDR1 is GTSNPN, CDR2 SVGIG (reference sequence). Trimming removed 2 bases at V and 2 bases at J, with 3 bases between. The CDR3: CAWSPNYGYTF. In DNA form, the CDR3 reads TGTGCCTGGAGTCCAAACTATGGCTACACCTTC.

The chain has TRBV4-1 and TRBJ2-2; 8 bases are a match to TRBD2. This CDR3 is built from 15 residues. Germline CDR1 is MGHRA and CDR2 is YSYEKL. V dropped 2 bases and J dropped 4; count of bases not matched to a gene: 3. CDR3 DNA: TGCGCCAGCAGCCAAAATCGGGGGGGCACCGGGGAGCTGTTTTTT. It codes for CASSQNRGGTGELFF.

This chain uses TRBV6-5 with TRBJ1-6; D is unclear. Germline CDR1 reads MNHEY; CDR2 reads SVGAGI. The CDR3 is 14 amino acids. V was pared by 6 bases and J by 12 bases, with 18 bases between. The CDR3 here is CASRLSFEGGPLHF. The CDR3 nucleotides read TGTGCCAGCAGGTTAAGTTTCGAAGGAGGACCCCTCCACTTT.

This clone was seen a single time. The V and J genes are TRBV11-2 and TRBJ1-2, with D uncertain. Germline-derived CDR1 and CDR2 are SGHAT and FQNNGV. The CDR3 totals 12 residues. Trimming shortened V by 4 bases and J by 6 bases, and 9 bases separated the two germline ends. CDR3 in DNA: TGTGCCAGCAGCTCAGAGAGGGATGGCTACACCTTC. Protein sequence: CASSSERDGYTF.

The CDR3 nucleotides read TGTGCCAGCAGCACAGGATGGATTGCCGGGGAGCTGTTTTTT. Translation gives CASSTGWIAGELFF. The chain employs TRBV11-2 and TRBJ2-2; possibly TRBD1 for D (5 bases). From germline, CDR1 is SGHAT and CDR2 FQNNGV. V was trimmed by 5 bases and J by 6 bases, leaving 13 bases between them. The CDR3 loop spans 14 amino acids.

J is TRBJ1-5 and V is TRBV5-5; D is undetermined. Per germline, CDR1 SGHKS and CDR2 YYEKEE (reference sequence). Trimming cost V 4 bases and J 5 bases, with 10 bases left between them. The CDR3 is 13 amino acids. The CDR3 bases are TGTGCCAGCAGCCCGTCGGGAGATCAGCCCCAGCATTTT. Translation: CASSPSGDQPQHF.

The chain employs TRBV29-1 and TRBJ1-2, with 11 bases that match TRBD1. This CDR3 is built from 14 residues. CDR1 and CDR2 from the germline V gene are SQVTM and ANQGSEA. V was pared by 7 bases and J by 7 bases, with 11 bases of the junction left unmatched. The CDR3 DNA reads TGCAGCGCACGGACAGGGGGCGGGAATCCTGGCTACACCTTC. This translates into CSARTGGGNPGYTF.

The CDR3 protein is CSASSRAKNIQYF. DNA for the CDR3: TGCAGTGCTAGTTCTAGGGCCAAAAACATTCAGTACTTC. The J gene is TRBJ2-4, the V gene TRBV20-1; D unclear. Germline V gene data show CDR1 as DFQATT and CDR2 as SNEGSKA (reference sequence). V lost 3 bases to trimming and J lost 1 base, with 7 bases between them. This CDR3 has 13 residues.

The chain links TRBV19 to TRBJ2-1, with D hard to call. The V gene's germline CDR1 is LNHDA and CDR2 SQIVND (reference sequence). V dropped 1 base and J dropped 7 bases, with 11 bases sitting between them. CDR3 length: 14 residues. CDR3 amino acids: CASSIAAAFNEQFF. Written as DNA, the CDR3 is TGTGCCAGTAGTATAGCTGCGGCCTTTAATGAGCAGTTCTTC.

V usage is TRBV19 and J usage is TRBJ2-5, with a weak D call TRBD2 (5 bases). The germline V gene has CDR1 LNHDA and CDR2 SQIVND (reference sequence). The ends were cut back, 3 bases at V and 1 base at J, with 21 bases in the middle. The CDR3 totals 18 residues. The CDR3 DNA is TGTGCCAGTAGTATTGGGCTGGCCCTAGGGAGCCCCCAAGAGACCCAGTACTTC. Protein sequence: CASSIGLALGSPQETQYF.

The rearrangement joins TRBV18 to TRBJ1-1, with TRBD1 identical over 10 bases. The CDR3 sequence is 15 residues long. Germline V gene sequence: CDR1 KGHSH, CDR2 LQKENI. V trimming: 5 bases; J trimming: 4 bases; junction bases outside the gene matches: 7. The CDR3 DNA is TGTGCCAGCTCAGGAGGGACAGGGGTTGCCACTGAAGCTTTCTTT. Translation: CASSGGTGVATEAFF.

The chain uses TRBV30 and TRBJ1-1; no definite D call. Germline V gene data show CDR1 as GTSNPN and CDR2 as SVGIG (reference sequence). This CDR3 is 17 amino acids long. Trimming shortened V by 0 bases and J by 4 bases, and 21 bases separated the two germline ends. The CDR3 reads CAWSVLSWEGIGTEAFF. The CDR3 region has the DNA TGTGCCTGGAGTGTACTATCGTGGGAGGGAATCGGCACTGAAGCTTTCTTT. Full variable domain (outside the CDR3, taken from reference TRBV30 and TRBJ1-1): SQTIHQWPATLVQPVGSPLSLECTVEGTSNPNLYWYRQAAGRGLQLLFYSVGIGQISSEVPQNLSASRPQDRQFILSSKKLLLSDSGFYLCAWSVLSWEGIGTEAFFGQGTRLTVV.

Only a few counts were recorded for this clone. The chain carries TRBV6-5 and TRBJ1-2; the D gene is possibly TRBD1 (6 bases). The length of the CDR3 is 15 residues. The germline CDR1 and CDR2 sequences are MNHEY and SVGAGI. The V end lost 7 bases, the J end lost 1 base, and 16 bases lay between the germline ends. CDR3 nucleotides: TGTGCCAGCACTACAGGGACCGGTTATAACTATGGCTACACCTTC. The encoded protein is CASTTGTGYNYGYTF.

The chain joins TRBV7-3 to TRBJ2-5; 8 bases agree with TRBD2. V trimming: 5 bases; J trimming: 4 bases; junction bases outside the gene matches: 9. Germline V CDR1 and CDR2: SGHTA, FQGTGA. The length of the CDR3 is 15 residues. CDR3 bases: TGTGCCAGCAGCCCGCGAGCGGGGGTTTCAGAGACCCAGTACTTC. It codes for CASSPRAGVSETQYF. The full variable domain, with the rest looked up from reference TRBV7-3 and TRBJ2-5, is GAGVSQTPSNKVTEKGKYVELRCDPISGHTALYWYRQSLGQGPEFLIYFQGTGAADDSGLPNDRFFAVRPEGSVSTLKIQRTERGDSAVYLCASSPRAGVSETQYFGPGTRLLVL.

The chain has TRBV30 and TRBJ2-5; D might be TRBD1 (5 bases). Trimming removed 8 bases from V and 1 base from J, with 14 bases in between. Germline CDR1 and CDR2: GTSNPN and SVGIG (reference sequence). This CDR3 is 13 amino acids long. This chain's CDR3 is CAGQRAVQETQYF. CDR3 nucleotide sequence: TGTGCCGGACAAAGGGCAGTCCAAGAGACCCAGTACTTC.

V gene TRBV21-1 combines with J gene TRBJ2-7; the table's D gene call, TRBD1, was not cross checked with the DNA. TRBV21-1 is reported as a pseudogene. The CDR3 contains 13 residues. CDR3 in amino acids: CASSMWGQNEQYV. For the CDR3, the DNA is TGTGCCAGCAGCATGTGGGGGCAGAACGAGCAGTACGTC.